These 9 T cell receptor beta chains were sequenced from one sample in a study of cytomegalovirus exposure and HLA in healthy donors. PCR primers comprised 60 Vbeta and 13 Jbeta primers. Profiled with immunoSEQ multiplex PCR; TCRdb holds only in-frame clones, not every one. The sample includes some 170,000 clones, about four fifths seen only once; the top ten take 4% to 5%. Sequenced: PBMCs. These receptors came from a young woman in good health and CMV-seropositive.

V usage is TRBV7-2 and J usage is TRBJ2-3; no definite D call. The CDR3 covers 12 residues. Trimming removed 4 bases from V and 4 bases from J, with 6 bases in between. Per the germline V gene, CDR1 is SGHTA and CDR2 is FQGNSA. The CDR3 sequence: CASSSRADTQYF. Written as DNA, the CDR3 is TGTGCCAGCAGCTCCCGGGCAGATACGCAGTATTTT.

The genes are TRBV30 and TRBJ1-6; D is uncertain. There are 14 residues in the CDR3. The germline V and J ends were trimmed by 1 base and 7 bases, with 11 bases remaining between them. Germline loops: CDR1 GTSNPN, CDR2 SVGIG (reference sequence). CDR3 DNA sequence: TGTGCCTGGAGTGCGGATCTGGAGAATTCACCCCTCCACTTT. This gives the protein CAWSADLENSPLHF.

The chain recombines TRBV29-1 with TRBJ1-1; no reliable D call. Germline lookup yields CDR1 SQVTM and CDR2 ANQGSEA. This CDR3 has 12 residues. Trimming cost V 0 bases and J 11 bases, with 13 bases left between them. The CDR3 protein is CSVEEYGGRAFF. CDR3 coding DNA: TGCAGCGTTGAAGAGTACGGAGGGCGGGCTTTCTTT.

This clone has a single count. V gene TRBV19 combines with J gene TRBJ2-3; D may be TRBD2 (5 bases). The CDR3 runs 14 residues. The V end lost 5 bases, the J end lost 1 base, and 10 bases lay between the germline ends. Germline V gives CDR1 LNHDA, CDR2 SQIVND (reference sequence). The CDR3 protein is CASSPGLRTDTQYF. Here the CDR3 DNA reads TGTGCCAGTAGTCCCGGACTTCGCACAGATACGCAGTATTTT.

The chain joins TRBV4-1 to TRBJ2-7, with TRBD1 matching over 8 bases. Germline CDR1 is MGHRA and CDR2 is YSYEKL. The CDR3 has 15 amino acids. The trim removed 1 base at V and 3 bases at J, leaving 5 bases unmatched. The CDR3, as DNA: TGCGCCAGCAGCCAAGGCCGGACAGGGTTCTACGAGCAGTACTTC. It encodes CASSQGRTGFYEQYF.

V is TRBV11-2 and J is TRBJ2-6; D gene uncertain. Germline V lookup: CDR1 SGHAT, CDR2 FQNNGV. V was clipped by 5 bases and J by 0 bases, with 11 bases between them. The CDR3 contains 16 residues. CDR3: CASSLGSGSGANVLTF. CDR3 nucleotides: TGTGCCAGCAGCCTAGGTTCGGGCTCTGGGGCCAACGTCCTGACTTTC.

The chain links TRBV19 to TRBJ2-6, with D maybe TRBD1 (6 bases). Trimming pared 1 base from V and 2 bases from J, leaving 9 bases between. This CDR3 spans 16 amino acids. Germline lookup yields CDR1 LNHDA and CDR2 SQIVND (reference sequence). This CDR3 reads CASSIGAGAGANVLTF. CDR3 nucleotides: TGTGCCAGTAGTATAGGAGCAGGGGCTGGGGCCAACGTCCTGACTTTC.

This clone was observed a few times. The chain has TRBV5-6 and TRBJ1-1; D possibly corresponds to TRBD1 (6 bases). V lost 4 bases to trimming and J lost 4 bases, with 14 bases between them. This CDR3 is 14 amino acids long. The germline V gene encodes CDR1 SGHDT and CDR2 YYEEEE. This CDR3 reads CASSLEAGATEAFF. The CDR3 bases are TGTGCCAGCAGCCTCGAGGCAGGGGCCACTGAAGCTTTCTTT.

The V call is TRBV6-1, the J call TRBJ1-4; 7 bases agree with TRBD1. V shed 1 base and J 7 bases; nucleotides not matched to a gene: 6. Germline V CDR1 and CDR2: MNHNS, SASEGT. CDR3 length equals 15 residues. CDR3 sequence reads: CASSEGGGYGEKLFF. The CDR3 bases are TGTGCCAGCAGTGAAGGAGGGGGCTACGGTGAAAAACTGTTTTTT.